The 9 T cell receptor beta chains listed next were all sequenced from one sample in a study of Tregs in tolerant kidney transplant recipients. Some clones are missing from TCRdb's copy, which holds only in-frame ones; the method was immunoSEQ multiplex PCR. The table has about 77,000 clones, 95% to 98% seen once. Here the sequenced sample was CD4+ T cells from blood, taken before the transplant. Receptor source: a human donor who received a combined kidney and bone marrow transplant.

The rearrangement uses TRBV23-1 and TRBJ2-5; 9 bases agree with TRBD2. TRBV23-1 is noted as an ORF with a role that remains uncertain. This CDR3 spans 17 amino acids. Trimming took 4 bases from V and 3 from J; bases not matched to a gene: 12. The CDR3 bases are TGCGCCAGCAGTCCACAATTGGAGCGGGAGGCAAAAGAGACCCAGTACTTC. This sequence encodes CASSPQLEREAKETQYF.

The chain is built from TRBV6-7 and TRBJ2-1; 9 nucleotides align to TRBD2. TRBV6-7 falls under the ORF class, with uncertain function. With 7 bases clipped from V and 2 bases from J, the junction kept 9 bases outside the gene matches. The CDR3 length is 16 residues. CDR3 in DNA: TGTGCCAGCAAGAAGGGTAGCGGGAGTCCCTACAATGAGCAGTTCTTC. This gives the protein CASKKGSGSPYNEQFF.

The V and J genes are TRBV5-1 and TRBJ2-2; TRBD1 matches 10 bases. Germline V gene data show CDR1 as SGHRS and CDR2 as YFSETQ. This CDR3 has 15 amino acids. V trimming: 4 bases; J trimming: 3 bases; junction bases outside the gene matches: 3. CDR3 nucleotide sequence: TGCGCCAGCAGCACAGGACAGGGGGACACCGGGGAGCTGTTTTTT. Its protein is CASSTGQGDTGELFF.

The chain carries TRBV5-1 and TRBJ1-1; D might be TRBD1 (5 bases). Trimming removed 3 bases at V and 3 bases at J, with 15 bases between. Germline-derived CDR1 and CDR2 are SGHRS and YFSETQ. This CDR3 has 15 amino acids. CDR3 protein: CASSWDPKGYTEAFF. DNA for the CDR3: TGCGCCAGCAGCTGGGATCCTAAGGGGTACACTGAAGCTTTCTTT.

The J gene is TRBJ2-2, the V gene TRBV29-1; 10 bases agree with TRBD2. The CDR3 extends over 17 amino acids. The trim removed 4 bases at V and 3 bases at J, leaving 11 bases unmatched. Per the germline V gene, CDR1 is SQVTM and CDR2 is ANQGSEA. CDR3 region: CSVGAGGPPLYTGELFF. DNA of the CDR3: TGCAGCGTTGGAGCGGGAGGGCCGCCCTTGTACACCGGGGAGCTGTTTTTT.

This chain joins TRBV4-1 and TRBJ2-5, with 7 bases that match TRBD1. Germline V gene lookup returns CDR1 MGHRA and CDR2 YSYEKL. The trim removed 3 bases at V and 0 bases at J, leaving 7 bases unmatched. The CDR3 consists of 16 residues. CDR3 nucleotide sequence: TGCGCCAGCAGCCACCGGGACAGAGTGTACCAAGAGACCCAGTACTTC. Translation gives CASSHRDRVYQETQYF.

J is TRBJ1-2 and V is TRBV28; the match to TRBD1 covers 10 bases. The CDR3 has 16 residues. The V gene's germline CDR1 is MDHEN and CDR2 SYDVKM. V shed 5 bases, J shed 6 bases, and the junction held 12 bases outside the gene matches. For the CDR3, the DNA is TGTGCCAGCAGTACCCCCTCGGGACAGGGGTACAATGGCTACACCTTC. Its protein is CASSTPSGQGYNGYTF.

The chain joins TRBV15 to TRBJ2-5; tentative D call: TRBD2 (6 bases). CDR3 size: 16 residues. CDR1 and CDR2 from the germline V gene are LNHNV and YYDKDF (reference sequence). With 1 base removed from V and 1 base from J, the gap between germline ends came to 13 bases. CDR3 loop: CATSRVASVFQETQYF. The CDR3 nucleotides read TGTGCCACCAGCAGAGTCGCTAGCGTATTCCAAGAGACCCAGTACTTC.

V and J are TRBV5-6 and TRBJ1-2; TRBD1 matches at 11 bases. This CDR3 comprises 15 residues. Per the germline V gene, CDR1 is SGHDT and CDR2 is YYEEEE. V gave up 4 bases and J gave up 4 bases; unmatched junction bases: 6. The CDR3 DNA is TGTGCCAGCAGCCCCGGGACAGGGGGACCCTATGGCTACACCTTC. Protein sequence: CASSPGTGGPYGYTF.